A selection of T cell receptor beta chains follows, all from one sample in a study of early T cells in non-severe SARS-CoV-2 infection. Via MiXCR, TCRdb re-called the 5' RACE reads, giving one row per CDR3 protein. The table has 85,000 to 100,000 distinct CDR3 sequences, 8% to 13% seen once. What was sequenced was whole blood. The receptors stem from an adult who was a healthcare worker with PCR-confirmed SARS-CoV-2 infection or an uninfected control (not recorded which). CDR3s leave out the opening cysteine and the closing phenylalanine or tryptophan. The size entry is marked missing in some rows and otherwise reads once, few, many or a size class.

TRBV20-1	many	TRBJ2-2	SARDPRTGELF
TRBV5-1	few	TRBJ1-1	ASSLEPRTEAF
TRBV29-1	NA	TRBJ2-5	SVMTGGETQY
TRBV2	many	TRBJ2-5	ASRRGAGETQY
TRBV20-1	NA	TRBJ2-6	SASRGLAASSGANVLT
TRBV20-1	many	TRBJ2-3	SATDIIAGGNPDTQY
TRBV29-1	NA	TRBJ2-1	SVEPETGVDEQF
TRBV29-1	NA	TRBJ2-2	SALRNWGLTGELF
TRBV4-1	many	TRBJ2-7	ASSQEEQAYEQY
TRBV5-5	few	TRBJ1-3	ASIGPGNTIY
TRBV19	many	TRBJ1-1	ASISSGDTEAF
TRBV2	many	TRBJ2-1	ASRGPNNEQF
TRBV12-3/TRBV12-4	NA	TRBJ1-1	ASRSRTEAF
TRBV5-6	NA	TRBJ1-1	ASSSLSEAF
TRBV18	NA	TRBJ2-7	ASSLPGTGVNEQY
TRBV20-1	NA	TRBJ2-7	SAVRGAGGDEQY
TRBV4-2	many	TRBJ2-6	ASSPGFSGANVLT
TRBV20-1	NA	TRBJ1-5	SAREPNSNQPQH
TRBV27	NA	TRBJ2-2	ASSFWTGGSDTGELF
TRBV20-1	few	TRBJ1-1	SARGQGDTEAF
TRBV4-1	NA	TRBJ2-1	ASSQDDYGGRSNEQF
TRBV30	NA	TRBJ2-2	AGKEREKNTGELF
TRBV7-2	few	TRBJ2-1	ASSLDLAGAPYNEQF
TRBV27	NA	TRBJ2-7	ASSPRPRAYEQY
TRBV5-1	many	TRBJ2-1	ASSLVSLAGFDEQF
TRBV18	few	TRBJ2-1	ASSPRLRGGSSYNEQF
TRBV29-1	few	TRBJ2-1	SMEGPTYNEQF
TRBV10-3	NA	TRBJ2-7	AISEGLVYEQY
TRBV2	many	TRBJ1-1	ASTGNGQAEAF
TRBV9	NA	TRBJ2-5	ASSVGVDSQETQY
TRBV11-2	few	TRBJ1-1	ASSLGSWNTEAF
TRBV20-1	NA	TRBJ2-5	SARGGNPPETQY
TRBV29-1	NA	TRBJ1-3	SASTGVGNTIY
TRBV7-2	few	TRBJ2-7	ASSSRQGNYEQY
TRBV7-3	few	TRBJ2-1	ASSQGTVTYNEQF
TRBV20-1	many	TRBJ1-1	SARGNTEAF
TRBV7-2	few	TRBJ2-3	ASSLQRGSTDTQY
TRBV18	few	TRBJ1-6	ASSPRDRASNSPLH
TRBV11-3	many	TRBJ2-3	ASSLGGDTDTQY
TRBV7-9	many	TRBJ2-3	ASSTLAASETSTDTQY
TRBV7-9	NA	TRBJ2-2	ASSFSRRMGTGELF
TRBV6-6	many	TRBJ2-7	ASSYLWTLDYEQY
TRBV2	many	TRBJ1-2	ASSEFSGGGGYGYT
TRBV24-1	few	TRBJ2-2	ATSDPGTGNTGELF
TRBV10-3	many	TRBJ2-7	AISEQQGFPSEQY
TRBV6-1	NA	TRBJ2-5	ASSRMTGGQETQY
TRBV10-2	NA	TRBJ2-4	ASSESRMRQGAKNIQY
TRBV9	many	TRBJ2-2	ASSLHRDLTGELF